Listed here is a single TCR beta chain. CDR1 is SGHRS, CDR2 YFSETQ, per germline. Trimming shortened V by 4 bases and J by 2 bases, and 12 bases separated the two germline ends. This CDR3 is built from 14 residues. TCRdb's copy holds only in-frame clones and misses some; the assay was immunoSEQ multiplex PCR. Among roughly 80,000 clones listed, approximately 93% were seen once. The data originate from a study of OX40 agonist ivuxolimab in advanced cancers. Turning to the study itself: The study enrolled dose-escalation patients with hepatocellular carcinoma, melanoma, renal cell or head and neck cancer.

The sequences come from CD4+ or CD8+ T cells sorted from blood, collected in a trial of the OX40 agonist ivuxolimab. This chain connects TRBV5-1 to TRBJ1-1; D remains unclear. The TCR comes from an adult with an advanced solid tumor such as melanoma, head and neck, liver or kidney cancer. CDR3 amino acids: CASSPGLLNTEAFF. CDR3 bases: TGCGCCAGCAGCCCGGGCCTCCTTAACACTGAAGCTTTCTTT.